Presented here are 21 T cell receptor beta chains from one specimen sequenced in a study of blood T cells in healthy people across ages. Combining a sample-barcoded 5' primer with a J-beta primer mix, a second PCR ran for roughly 7 to 12 cycles. TCRdb re-called the 5' RACE reads with MiXCR, one entry per CDR3 protein. The table shows about 1.4 million distinct CDR3 sequences, with roughly 64% occurring only once. Material for sequencing was blood. The receptors shown here come from a young man in good health.

This clonotype turned up a few times. The chain links TRBV29-1 to TRBJ1-1; D may be TRBD1 (6 bases). Germline assignment: CDR1 SQVTM and CDR2 ANQGSEA. Trimming removed 6 bases from V and 2 bases from J, with 13 bases in between. The CDR3 length is 13 residues. Here the CDR3 reads CSVKEGGNTEAFF. The CDR3 DNA reads TGCAGCGTAAAAGAGGGGGGAAACACTGAAGCTTTCTTT. The complete variable domain, with remaining parts taken from reference TRBV29-1 and TRBJ1-1, reads SAVISQKPSRDICQRGTSLTIQCQVDSQVTMMFWYRQQPGQSLTLIATANQGSEATYESGFVIDKFPISRPNLTFSTLTVSNMSPEDSSIYLCSVKEGGNTEAFFGQGTRLTVV.

The rearrangement links TRBV7-2 to TRBJ1-2, with unresolved D. From germline, CDR1 is SGHTA and CDR2 FQGNSA. CDR3 size: 12 residues. Trimming removed 4 bases at V and 7 bases at J, with 10 bases between. The CDR3 reads CASSSQRVGYTF. In DNA, the CDR3 is TGTGCCAGCAGCTCCCAAAGGGTTGGCTACACCTTC.

The chain combines TRBV11-2 with TRBJ2-5, with 8 bases aligning to TRBD1. V was pared by 3 bases and J by 5 bases, with 8 bases of the junction left unmatched. Germline V gives CDR1 SGHAT, CDR2 FQNNGV. This CDR3 comprises 15 residues. The CDR3 DNA reads TGTGCCAGCAGCTTTACCAGGGGGCAAGGGGAGACCCAGTACTTC. Translation: CASSFTRGQGETQYF. The complete variable domain, with remaining parts taken from reference TRBV11-2 and TRBJ2-5, reads EAGVAQSPRYKIIEKRQSVAFWCNPISGHATLYWYQQILGQGPKLLIQFQNNGVVDDSQLPKDRFSAERLKGVDSTLKIQPAKLEDSAVYLCASSFTRGQGETQYFGPGTRLLVL.

The rearrangement uses TRBV10-3 and TRBJ2-7; D call uncertain. V was pared by 2 bases and J by 1 base, with 9 bases between. Germline V gene lookup returns CDR1 ENHRY and CDR2 SYGVKD. This CDR3 is 14 amino acids long. The chain's CDR3 is CAISEGSLSYEQYF. The CDR3 DNA sequence: TGTGCCATCAGTGAGGGGTCGTTGTCCTACGAGCAGTACTTC.

The chain carries TRBV5-1 and TRBJ2-1; 11 positions agree with TRBD1. Trimming cost V 3 bases and J 2 bases; bases outside gene matches: 10. The CDR3 sequence is 18 residues long. CDR1 is SGHRS and CDR2 is YFSETQ in the germline V gene. DNA for the CDR3: TGCGCCAGCAGCTGGCCCCAATGGACAGGGGGCGCCTACAATGAGCAGTTCTTC. It translates to CASSWPQWTGGAYNEQFF.

The chain uses TRBV27 and TRBJ1-4; TRBD1 agrees at 8 bases. Germline V gene lookup returns CDR1 MNHEY and CDR2 SMNVEV (reference sequence). J gave up 7 bases and V 9 bases, and 10 bases lay outside the gene matches. The length of the CDR3 is 14 residues. This CDR3 reads CASAETGGTEKLFF. CDR3 coding DNA: TGTGCCAGTGCTGAAACAGGGGGAACTGAAAAACTGTTTTTT.

Details on this clonotype: The junction departs from the called germline gene at one end, perhaps through a read error. The V gene is TRBV28, the J gene TRBJ2-7, with 8 bases aligning to TRBD1. The CDR3 runs 15 residues. Germline CDR1 MDHEN, CDR2 SYDVKM. The CDR3 loop is CASMTGGTGTYEQYF. DNA of the CDR3: TGTGCAAGCATGACTGGGGGGACAGGCACCTACGAGCAGTACTTC. Full variable domain (remainder filled in from reference TRBV28 and TRBJ2-7): DVKVTQSSRYLVKRTGEKVFLECVQDMDHENMFWYRQDPGLGLRLIYFSYDVKMKEKGDIPEGYSVSREKKERFSLILESASTNQTSMYLCASMTGGTGTYEQYFGPGTRLTVT.

The V and J genes are TRBV6-1 and TRBJ2-6, with 10 bases that match TRBD2. The CDR3 loop spans 16 amino acids. CDR1 MNHNS and CDR2 SASEGT come from the germline V gene. The V segment lost 8 bases and the J segment 2 bases; nucleotides outside the gene matches: 6. The CDR3 region is CASGKREGTGANVLTF. CDR3 DNA sequence: TGTGCCAGCGGTAAGCGGGAGGGAACTGGGGCCAACGTCCTGACTTTC.

The CDR3 protein is CASSYNAGNQPQHF. CDR3 sequence (DNA): TGTGCCAGCAGTTACAACGCGGGCAATCAGCCCCAGCATTTT. The chain joins TRBV28 to TRBJ1-5; D is undetermined. The CDR3 has 14 amino acids. Germline CDR1 MDHEN, CDR2 SYDVKM. V lost 4 bases, J lost 2 bases, and 9 bases lay in between.

CDR3 protein: CASSGGTGGTSGHEQYF. CDR3 bases: TGTGCCAGCTCTGGTGGGACAGGGGGCACTAGCGGCCACGAGCAGTACTTC. V and J are TRBV18 and TRBJ2-5, with 12 bases matching TRBD1. The DNA end favors TRBJ2-7, so the J call may be wrong. Germline CDR1 and CDR2: KGHSH and LQKENI. The CDR3 consists of 17 residues.

V is TRBV29-1 and J is TRBJ1-1, with 9 bases lining up with TRBD1. CDR3 length equals 14 residues. Trimming cost V 4 bases and J 6 bases; bases outside gene matches: 9. Germline CDR1 is SQVTM and CDR2 is ANQGSEA. The CDR3 coding sequence is TGCAGCGTTGTCCCGGGACAGGGAGCCCCTGAAGCTTTCTTT. Its translation: CSVVPGQGAPEAFF. Drawing the rest from reference TRBV29-1 and TRBJ1-1, the complete variable domain is SAVISQKPSRDICQRGTSLTIQCQVDSQVTMMFWYRQQPGQSLTLIATANQGSEATYESGFVIDKFPISRPNLTFSTLTVSNMSPEDSSIYLCSVVPGQGAPEAFFGQGTRLTVV.

Written as DNA, the CDR3 is TGTGCCAGCAGCGTAGGGGAGGGGGAGCAGTACTTC. Translation: CASSVGEGEQYF. This chain joins TRBV7-9 and TRBJ2-4; D is perhaps TRBD2 (7 bases). Trimming left V 5 bases short and J 13 bases short, with 15 bases between. Germline V gene sequence: CDR1 SEHNR, CDR2 FQNEAQ (reference sequence). CDR3 length: 12 residues.

V gene TRBV7-6 combines with J gene TRBJ2-5; 15 bases are shared with TRBD2. This CDR3 region has 17 residues. With 2 bases clipped from V and 11 bases from J, the junction kept 12 bases outside the gene matches. CDR1 and CDR2 (germline): SGHVS, FNYEAQ. Written as DNA, the CDR3 is TGTGCCAGCAGCTTACTAGGGGGACTAGCGGGAGGTAGTGAGCAGTACTTC. As protein: CASSLLGGLAGGSEQYF.

This clonotype has more than one count but fewer than ten. The gene calls are TRBV4-1 and TRBJ2-5; TRBD2 matches 9 bases. V lost 0 bases and J lost 2; bases outside the gene matches: 7. The CDR3 is made up of 17 amino acids. Germline values: CDR1 MGHRA, CDR2 YSYEKL. In DNA form, the CDR3 reads TGCGCCAGCAGCCAAGAAGCCGGGACTAGCAGACAAGAGACCCAGTACTTC. Protein product: CASSQEAGTSRQETQYF.

J is TRBJ2-7 and V is TRBV20-1; 7 bases agree with TRBD1. The CDR3 runs 17 residues. Trimming at V came to 3 bases and at J to 5 bases, leaving 19 bases not matched to a gene. The germline V gene encodes CDR1 DFQATT and CDR2 SNEGSKA (reference sequence). The CDR3 DNA reads TGCAGTGCTAGGAAGAGGGGTCTCCCCGGGACAGCCAACGAGCAGTACTTC. It specifies CSARKRGLPGTANEQYF.

Notes on this clonotype: At one end, the junction sequence differs from germline, possibly due to a read error. V is TRBV6-6 and J is TRBJ2-7; 9 positions agree with TRBD1. CDR3 length: 14 amino acids. Germline V CDR1 and CDR2: MNHNY, SVGAGI (reference sequence). The CDR3 sequence: CASSYRDRVTEQYF. The CDR3 region has the DNA TGCGCCAGCAGTTACCGGGACAGGGTTACCGAGCAGTACTTC.

V and J are TRBV5-1 and TRBJ1-2, with no clear D. Trimming removed 4 bases at V and 1 base at J, with 5 bases between. The CDR3 has 12 amino acids. In germline, CDR1 is SGHRS, CDR2 YFSETQ. Written as DNA, the CDR3 is TGCGCCAGCAGCACAAATAACTATGGCTACACCTTC. It codes for CASSTNNYGYTF.

This chain joins TRBV13 and TRBJ2-7, with a possible D match to TRBD1 (6 bases). The CDR3 covers 12 residues. Germline V CDR1 and CDR2: PRHDT, FYEKMQ (reference sequence). The germline V and J ends were trimmed by 5 bases and 6 bases, with 11 bases remaining between them. CDR3 amino acids: CASSRGTGEQYF. In nucleotides, the CDR3 is TGTGCCAGCAGCAGGGGGACGGGCGAGCAGTACTTC.

V and J are TRBV9 and TRBJ2-1, with 8 bases that match TRBD2. This CDR3 is 15 amino acids long. Trimming cost V 2 bases and J 8 bases; bases outside gene matches: 9. The germline V gene has CDR1 SGDLS and CDR2 YYNGEE. CDR3 sequence: CASSVTGGPIYEQFF. In DNA, the CDR3 is TGTGCCAGCAGCGTGACGGGAGGGCCTATTTATGAGCAGTTCTTC.

The chain employs TRBV20-1 and TRBJ2-1, with no clear D. The ends were cut back, 1 base at V and 4 bases at J, with 14 bases in the middle. The V gene's germline CDR1 is DFQATT and CDR2 SNEGSKA (reference sequence). The CDR3 contains 15 residues. DNA of the CDR3: TGCAGTGCTAGAGTAAGGGCCCAATTATACAATGAGCAGTTCTTC. Amino acid sequence: CSARVRAQLYNEQFF.

The chain is built from TRBV4-1 and TRBJ1-4; possible D gene TRBD1, 6 bases. V was pared by 1 base and J by 8 bases, with 17 bases between. CDR1 MGHRA and CDR2 YSYEKL come from the germline V gene. This CDR3 region has 16 residues. The CDR3 DNA is TGCGCCAGCAGCCAAGGGGGGGGCCCTTCGAGAGAAAAACTGTTTTTT. This sequence encodes CASSQGGGPSREKLFF.